These T cell receptor beta chains were read from a single sample in a study of shared clonotypes between healthy human individuals. The protocol was immunoSEQ multiplex PCR, while the TCRdb copy is restricted to in-frame clones and leaves out a portion. Of a few million clones detected, approximately 92% appear once; the ten largest clones hold more than 0.12%. Sequencing was done on a sample of naive CD4+ T cells sorted from blood. The receptors shown here come from a man aged 18 to 29 in good health. Each CDR3 is given with its conserved first and last residue. Each record gives: V gene, J gene, CDR3 length, D gene, clone size, CDR3 DNA, CDR3 protein. A D gene is named only where the DNA matches it firmly. For some rows the clone size is stated as once, few or many, or as a class when expanded; others skip it.

V: TRBV18; J: TRBJ1-1; length: 15; D: TRBD1; size: -; DNA: TGTGCCAGCTCATCCCTCCAACAGGGGTCCACTGAAGCTTTCTTT; CDR3: CASSSLQQGSTEAFF
V: TRBV11-2; J: TRBJ2-7; length: 16; D: TRBD2; size: once; DNA: TGTGCCAGCACCCCCTCCATTGCAGGGAGGGCCTACGAGCAGTACTTC; CDR3: CASTPSIAGRAYEQYF
V: TRBV9; J: TRBJ2-2; length: 12; D: TRBD2; size: -; DNA: TGTGCCAGCAACCAGCGGGGCGGGGAGCTGTTTTTT; CDR3: CASNQRGGELFF
V: TRBV12-5; J: TRBJ1-1; length: 15; D: -; size: -; DNA: TGTGCTAGTGGTTCAGGGGACGGCCTGAACACTGAAGCTTTCTTT; CDR3: CASGSGDGLNTEAFF
V: TRBV6-6; J: TRBJ1-4; length: 13; D: -; size: -; DNA: TGTGCCAGCAGAACAGGGTTTTATGAAAAACTGTTTTTT; CDR3: CASRTGFYEKLFF
V: TRBV7-2; J: TRBJ1-2; length: 15; D: TRBD1; size: -; DNA: TGTGCCAGCAGCGCCAGGACAGGGGCAGGGAATGGCTACACCTTC; CDR3: CASSARTGAGNGYTF
V: TRBV11-2; J: TRBJ1-1; length: 17; D: -; size: -; DNA: TGTGCCAGCAGCTCCCAAACTTTGGGCAGCCTGAACACTGAAGCTTTCTTT; CDR3: CASSSQTLGSLNTEAFF
V: TRBV30; J: TRBJ2-7; length: 15; D: TRBD2; size: -; DNA: TGTGCCTGGAGTCAAGGAAGCGGGAGAACCAACGAGCAGTACTTC; CDR3: CAWSQGSGRTNEQYF
V: TRBV29-1; J: TRBJ1-2; length: 12; D: -; size: -; DNA: TGCAGCGTTGACCGGGCAGGCAAAGGCTACACCTTC; CDR3: CSVDRAGKGYTF
V: TRBV10-3; J: TRBJ2-5; length: 13; D: -; size: -; DNA: TGTGCCATCAGTGAGTCCGCGGGAGAGACCCAGTACTTC; CDR3: CAISESAGETQYF
V: TRBV5-1; J: TRBJ2-5; length: 14; D: -; size: -; DNA: TGCGCCAGCAGTGGCAGCGCCTACCAAGAGACCCAGTACTTC; CDR3: CASSGSAYQETQYF
V: TRBV5-8; J: TRBJ2-2; length: 18; D: TRBD1; size: few; DNA: TGTGCCAGCAGCTTGGTGGATTTCGGGACAGGGAGCACCGGGGAGCTGTTTTTT; CDR3: CASSLVDFGTGSTGELFF
V: TRBV11-2; J: TRBJ1-2; length: 14; D: -; size: -; DNA: TGTGCCAGCAGCCGGATTGACAGCCTCTATGGCTACACCTTC; CDR3: CASSRIDSLYGYTF
V: TRBV28; J: TRBJ1-2; length: 12; D: -; size: once; DNA: TGTGCCAGCAGTTTAAGTAACTATGGCTACACCTTC; CDR3: CASSLSNYGYTF
V: TRBV7-9; J: TRBJ2-1; length: 15; D: TRBD2; size: -; DNA: TGTGCCAGCAGCTTTCTAGCGGGGGGGCCCAATGAGCAGTTCTTC; CDR3: CASSFLAGGPNEQFF
V: TRBV29-1; J: TRBJ2-2; length: 14; D: -; size: -; DNA: TGCAGCGTTGCAGGATGGGGGCAGGGCGGGGAGCTGTTTTTT; CDR3: CSVAGWGQGGELFF
V: TRBV4-1; J: TRBJ2-7; length: 15; D: TRBD1; size: -; DNA: TGCGCCAGCAGCACTCCGGTGGGGACAGCCTACGAGCAGTACTTC; CDR3: CASSTPVGTAYEQYF
V: TRBV5-1; J: TRBJ1-2; length: 14; D: TRBD1; size: -; DNA: TGCGCCAGCAGCTCGGGGGGACAGGGCTATGGCTACACCTTC; CDR3: CASSSGGQGYGYTF
V: TRBV5-5; J: TRBJ1-2; length: 15; D: -; size: -; DNA: TGTGCCAGCAGCTTGGCTTTTGGAGGGTCCTATGGCTACACCTTC; CDR3: CASSLAFGGSYGYTF
V: TRBV4-3; J: TRBJ2-3; length: 16; D: TRBD2; size: -; DNA: TGCGCCAGCAGCCAAGTAGCGGGAGGGCCCGCAGATACGCAGTATTTT; CDR3: CASSQVAGGPADTQYF
V: TRBV10-3; J: TRBJ2-7; length: 13; D: TRBD1; size: -; DNA: TGTGCCATCGGCCGGGACAGCTTATACGAGCAGTACTTC; CDR3: CAIGRDSLYEQYF
V: TRBV9; J: TRBJ1-5; length: 15; D: TRBD1; size: -; DNA: TGTGCCAGCAGCGTTGGGGGACAGACCAATCAGCCCCAGCATTTT; CDR3: CASSVGGQTNQPQHF
V: TRBV9; J: TRBJ2-1; length: 13; D: -; size: once; DNA: TGTGCCAGCAGCGTACAAGGGTGGAATGAGCAGTTCTTC; CDR3: CASSVQGWNEQFF
V: TRBV30; J: TRBJ1-4; length: 15; D: TRBD1; size: -; DNA: TGTGCCTGGAGTTTGTCGGGACAGGGGTCGGTAAAACTGTTTTTT; CDR3: CAWSLSGQGSVKLFF
V: TRBV7-2; J: TRBJ2-7; length: 16; D: TRBD2; size: -; DNA: TGTGCCAGCAGCTTAGCGAGACTAGCGGAGTTCTACGAGCAGTACTTC; CDR3: CASSLARLAEFYEQYF
V: TRBV27; J: TRBJ2-1; length: 16; D: -; size: -; DNA: TGTGCCAGCAGTTCAAAGACAGGGAGGGTCAACGATGAGCAGTTCTTC; CDR3: CASSSKTGRVNDEQFF
V: TRBV19; J: TRBJ1-2; length: 14; D: -; size: -; DNA: TGTGCCAGTAGTATGGGGCGGGGATACTATGGCTACACCTTC; CDR3: CASSMGRGYYGYTF
V: TRBV29-1; J: TRBJ2-5; length: 14; D: -; size: -; DNA: TGCAGCGTTAGGGGGGGGACAGGCAGAGAGACCCAGTACTTC; CDR3: CSVRGGTGRETQYF
V: TRBV30; J: TRBJ2-7; length: 15; D: -; size: -; DNA: TGTGCCTGGAGTGTAGTTAAGGGGAGCTCCTACGAGCAGTACTTC; CDR3: CAWSVVKGSSYEQYF
V: TRBV6-4; J: TRBJ2-4; length: 18; D: -; size: -; DNA: TGTGCCAGCAGTGAAGATATGGGGGTGAGGATAGCCAAAAACATTCAGTACTTC; CDR3: CASSEDMGVRIAKNIQYF
V: TRBV29-1; J: TRBJ2-5; length: 14; D: -; size: -; DNA: TGCAGCGTTGAAGGGGGGCAGGGGATAGAGACCCAGTACTTC; CDR3: CSVEGGQGIETQYF
V: TRBV18; J: TRBJ2-1; length: 15; D: -; size: -; DNA: TGTGCCAGCTCACCACGACAGAAATCCTACAATGAGCAGTTCTTC; CDR3: CASSPRQKSYNEQFF
V: TRBV5-5; J: TRBJ2-7; length: 14; D: -; size: -; DNA: TGTGCCAGCCTACAACTCCTCAATACCTACGAGCAGTACTTC; CDR3: CASLQLLNTYEQYF
V: TRBV30; J: TRBJ2-5; length: 15; D: TRBD2; size: -; DNA: TGTGCCTGGACTCGGTCTAGCGGCCTTCAAGAGACCCAGTACTTC; CDR3: CAWTRSSGLQETQYF
V: TRBV7-2; J: TRBJ2-3; length: 13; D: -; size: -; DNA: TGTGCCAGCAGCCCCCCCAGCATCGATACGCAGTATTTT; CDR3: CASSPPSIDTQYF
V: TRBV19; J: TRBJ1-2; length: 14; D: TRBD1; size: -; DNA: TGTGCCAGTAGTATAGTGGGACAGGAATACGGCTACACCTTC; CDR3: CASSIVGQEYGYTF
V: TRBV11-2; J: TRBJ1-4; length: 17; D: TRBD1; size: -; DNA: TGTGCCAGCAGCCTTGGGACAGGGGGCGGTTTCGGTGAAAAACTGTTTTTT; CDR3: CASSLGTGGGFGEKLFF
V: TRBV5-5; J: TRBJ2-7; length: 15; D: -; size: -; DNA: TGTGCCAGCAGCCCAGATCATGGGGCGCCCTACGAGCAGTACTTC; CDR3: CASSPDHGAPYEQYF
V: TRBV12-5; J: TRBJ2-6; length: 16; D: -; size: -; DNA: TGTGCTAGTGGCACCGTGTCCCGCTCTGGGGCCAACGTCCTGACTTTC; CDR3: CASGTVSRSGANVLTF
V: TRBV7-2; J: TRBJ2-7; length: 13; D: -; size: -; DNA: TGTGCCAGCAGCTCATGGCCAGCCTACGAGCAGTACTTC; CDR3: CASSSWPAYEQYF
V: TRBV6-5; J: TRBJ1-6; length: 15; D: TRBD1; size: -; DNA: TGTGCCAGCAGTTGGGGACAGGGGGTTAATTCACCCCTCCACTTT; CDR3: CASSWGQGVNSPLHF